This T cell receptor beta chain derives from a study of T cell responses to AZD1222 COVID-19 vaccine. Overall study findings and caveats: Nearly half of spike-specific TCRs reportedly target unmutated variant regions. Females made up more of the donors, who were largely white British, and clonal diversity may have come out too low. Vaccination with two AZD1222 doses was followed by a rise in Spike-specific TCR breadth and depth.

Here immunoSEQ multiplex PCR was the method, and the copy in TCRdb shows in-frame clones only, minus some. Of 55,000 to 90,000 clones in the sample, less than 90% are singletons; the top ten hold around 9.8%. The CDR3 has 16 amino acids. The germline gives CDR1 KGHDR, CDR2 SFDVKD. J was trimmed by 0 bases and V by 3 bases; bases with no gene match: 4. With regard to this clone: The antigen is not known.

The specimen was peripheral blood, collected on day 0 of AZD1222 vaccination. V and J are TRBV24-1 and TRBJ2-3; 8 nucleotides agree with TRBD2. This clonotype originated in an adult in good health. The CDR3 loop reads CATSDERGSSTDTQYF. The DNA for the CDR3 is TGTGCCACCAGTGATGAGCGGGGGAGTAGCACAGATACGCAGTATTTT.